This T cell receptor (beta chain) stems from a study of T-cell reconstitution after alpha-beta-depleted transplantation in children. Unique molecular identifiers were incorporated into the prepared TCRbeta library. TCRdb recomputed calls from the PCR reads with MiXCR, one row per CDR3 protein. The profile shows approximately 590,000 distinct CDR3 sequences, roughly a tenth of them singletons. V was pared by 10 bases and J by 12 bases, with 16 bases between. Germline loops: CDR1 ENHRY, CDR2 SYGVKD. This CDR3 has 12 residues. The rearrangement joins TRBV10-3 to TRBJ1-6, with D possibly TRBD1 on 5 matching bases. The sequencing used PBMCs from the stem cell graft donor, collected from the stem cell graft. This receptor was identified in a human donor who donated a stem cell graft to a child with acute myeloid leukemia. CDR3 amino acids: CATFDGTLPLHF. Written as DNA, the CDR3 is TGTGCCACTTTCGACGGGACTTTACCCCTCCACTTT.